This T cell receptor beta chain derives from a study of blood T cells in healthy people across ages. Study-wide results and limits: Unknown CMV status may confound age-related changes in expanded clones. Fewer expanded clones and more diversity marked long-lived versus aged donors. A strong correlation was found between TCR beta diversity and the percentage of naive T cells.

CDR1 and CDR2 from the germline V gene are SGHRS and YFSETQ. The CDR3 has 16 amino acids. V lost 0 bases, J lost 5 bases, and 6 bases stayed unmatched. As for this clonotype: The antigen is undetermined.

Alongside a J-beta primer mix, a sample-barcoded 5' primer served in a second PCR lasting 7 to 11 cycles. TCRdb re-analysed the 5' RACE reads in MiXCR, keeping a single row per CDR3 protein. The repertoire holds more than 650,000 distinct CDR3 sequences, with 22% as singletons. The donors, aged about 6 to 100, were healthy Caucasians from Russia. Sequenced material: blood. This TCR was sampled from a man aged 65-85 years in good health. The rearrangement joins TRBV5-1 to TRBJ2-3, with 10 positions matching TRBD2. In DNA, the CDR3 is TGCGCCAGCAGCTTGGAAAGCGGGAGGGCCGGAGATACGCAGTATTTT. It translates to CASSLESGRAGDTQYF.